The source of this TCR beta chain is a study of Graves' ophthalmopathy and Graves' hyperthyroidism. The study, taken as a whole, reports: Progression of ophthalmopathy was predicted by the model with roughly 70% sensitivity and just under 75% specificity.

Amplification of the TCR beta CDR3 regions used RNA transcripts (as template). The workflow started with a first-round RT-PCR run with HTBI primers and then moved on to a second-round multiplex PCR. One entry per CDR3 protein, called by TCRdb with MiXCR from the multiplex PCR reads. Of roughly 1.1 million distinct CDR3 sequences listed, 35% to 45% are singletons. Losses at the gene ends were 4 bases for V and 1 base for J; bases not matched to a gene: 6. The CDR3 length is 16 residues. The germline CDR1 and CDR2 sequences are SEHNR and FQNEAQ (reference sequence). This clonotype has a handful of counts. Its antigen is unidentified.

This clonotype was obtained from an adult man with Graves' hyperthyroidism. The sequencing input was peripheral blood or thyroid tissue (not recorded which). The chain carries TRBV7-9 and TRBJ2-5; 10 bases align to TRBD2. CDR3 loop: CASSSDPSGGQETQYF. CDR3 DNA sequence: TGTGCCAGCAGCTCGGACCCTAGCGGGGGCCAAGAGACCCAGTACTTC.